The T cell receptor beta chain described here comes from a study of identical twins. This clonotype was recorded a few times. What it binds is not known. Study outcomes and limitations: Sharing of beta out-of-frame sequences by twins showed a weaker excess. Zero-insertion results could be subject to partial confounding by invariant MAIT and iNKT cells.

Every donor was a healthy Caucasian. The CDR3 runs 15 residues. With 4 bases clipped from V and 8 bases from J, the junction kept 8 bases outside the gene matches. Germline lookup yields CDR1 MNHEY and CDR2 SVGAGI. cDNA molecules carried unique molecular identifiers, and template switching added a universal primer site. TCRdb itself ran the 5' RACE reads through MiXCR, one entry per CDR3 protein. Counted here are about 900,000 distinct CDR3 sequences, about 12% occurring once; the ten biggest clones make up around 1.6%. The sample also formed part of further work on yellow fever vaccine responses in identical twins.

The rearrangement uses TRBV6-5 and TRBJ1-4, with 9 bases identical to TRBD1. The TCR originated in a woman aged 18-35 years in good health. Source material: PBMCs. CDR3 amino acids: CASSLWTGVGEKLFF. DNA of the CDR3: TGTGCCAGCAGTTTATGGACAGGGGTGGGGGAAAAACTGTTTTTT.